These 6 T cell receptor beta chains were sequenced from one sample in a study of blood T cell repertoires in COVID-19. Only in-frame clones appear in the TCRdb table, and some are missing; sequencing was by immunoSEQ multiplex PCR. The sample lists about 160,000 clones, approximately 87% occurring once. The sequenced sample consisted of peripheral blood. These receptor sequences come from a woman in her 70s with COVID-19, enrolled during active disease.

This clone was found once. CDR3 DNA: TGTGCCAGCAGCGCTCAAATGGACAGGGAAGCTGAAGCTTTCTTT. It codes for CASSAQMDREAEAFF. The chain recombines TRBV9 with TRBJ1-1; 8 bases fit TRBD1. V shed 3 bases and J 6 bases; nucleotides not matched to a gene: 10. Germline V lookup: CDR1 SGDLS, CDR2 YYNGEE. There are 15 residues in the CDR3.

The genes are TRBV5-1 and TRBJ2-2; a weak D match, TRBD1 (6 bases). This CDR3 region has 15 residues. The germline V gene encodes CDR1 SGHRS and CDR2 YFSETQ. Trimming shortened V by 6 bases and J by 2 bases, and 14 bases separated the two germline ends. The CDR3 bases are TGCGCCAGCATTGGTCGAGGGGGAAACACCGGGGAGCTGTTTTTT. Protein: CASIGRGGNTGELFF.

The rearrangement links TRBV2 to TRBJ1-4; D not certain. The CDR3 extends over 16 amino acids. The germline V gene encodes CDR1 SNHLY and CDR2 FYNNEI. Trimming cost V 3 bases and J 0 bases, with 11 bases left between them. CDR3 nucleotides: TGTGCCAGCAGTGAGCGGGCACCCGCAACTAATGAAAAACTGTTTTTT. Amino acid sequence: CASSERAPATNEKLFF.

The V and J genes are TRBV27 and TRBJ1-2; D not resolved. The CDR3 loop spans 14 amino acids. V was shortened by 5 bases and J by 0 bases, with 10 bases between the two germline ends. The germline gives CDR1 MNHEY, CDR2 SMNVEV (reference sequence). CDR3 amino acids: CASSPVVPNYGYTF. CDR3 nucleotide sequence: TGTGCCAGCAGTCCGGTCGTGCCTAACTATGGCTACACCTTC.

The chain recombines TRBV6-6 with TRBJ1-2; 7 positions agree with TRBD1. This CDR3 has 13 residues. V lost 5 bases and J lost 5; bases outside the gene matches: 5. Germline CDR1 reads MNHNY; CDR2 reads SVGAGI (reference sequence). The CDR3 nucleotides are TGTGCCAGCAGTAGGGACAGCCCATATGGCTACACCTTC. Translated, it gives CASSRDSPYGYTF.

This clone was counted between two and nine times. The CDR3 DNA is TGTGCCAGTAGAAGACAGGGGAACTCTGGAAACACCATATATTTT. It is translated as CASRRQGNSGNTIYF. J is TRBJ1-3 and V is TRBV19; TRBD1 matches at 8 bases. Trimming at V came to 6 bases and at J to 0 bases, leaving 4 bases not matched to a gene. Germline V lookup: CDR1 LNHDA, CDR2 SQIVND (reference sequence). CDR3 length: 15 residues.